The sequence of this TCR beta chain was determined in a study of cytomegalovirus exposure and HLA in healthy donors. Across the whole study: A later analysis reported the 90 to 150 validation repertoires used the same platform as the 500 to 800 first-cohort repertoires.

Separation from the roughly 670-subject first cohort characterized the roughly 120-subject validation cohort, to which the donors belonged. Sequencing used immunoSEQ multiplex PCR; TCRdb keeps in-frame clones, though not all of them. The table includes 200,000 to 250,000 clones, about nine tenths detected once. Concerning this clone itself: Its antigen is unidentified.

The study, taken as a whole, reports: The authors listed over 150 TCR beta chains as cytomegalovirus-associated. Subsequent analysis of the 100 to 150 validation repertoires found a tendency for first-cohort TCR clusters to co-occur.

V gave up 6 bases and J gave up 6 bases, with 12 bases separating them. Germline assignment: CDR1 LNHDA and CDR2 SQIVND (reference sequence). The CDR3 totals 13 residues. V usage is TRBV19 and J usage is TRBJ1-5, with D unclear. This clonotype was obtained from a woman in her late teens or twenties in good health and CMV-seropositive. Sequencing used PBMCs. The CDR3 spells CASSPKSGQPQHF. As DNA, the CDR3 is TGTGCCAGTAGCCCAAAGTCCGGTCAGCCCCAGCATTTT.